This is a list of T cell receptor beta chains from one sample in a study of Graves' ophthalmopathy and Graves' hyperthyroidism. TCRdb reprocessed the multiplex PCR reads via MiXCR and lists one record per CDR3 protein. The repertoire holds more than 1,000,000 distinct CDR3 sequences, about two fifths seen once, with roughly 10% in the top ten. The specimen sequenced was peripheral blood or thyroid tissue (not recorded which). Receptors originate from an adult man with Graves' hyperthyroidism. The CDR3 runs from the conserved cysteine through the conserved F or W. The D gene is left open where the match is weak. Some rows have no size entry. The others give once, few or many, or a class for an expanded clone.

clone_size | j_call | v_call | d_call | cdr3_nt | cdr3_aa
- | TRBJ1-2 | TRBV12-3/TRBV12-4 | - | TGTGCCATCATGGCAGGGGACTATGGCTACACCTTC | CAIMAGDYGYTF
- | TRBJ2-2 | TRBV7-2 | - | TGTGCCAGCAGCAAGCCTAGCGCCCTGAACACCGGGGAGCTGTTTTTT | CASSKPSALNTGELFF
many | TRBJ2-6 | TRBV7-8 | - | TGTGCCAGCATCTCTAACAGGGTTGGGGCCAACGTCCTGACTTTC | CASISNRVGANVLTF
many | TRBJ2-7 | TRBV10-3 | TRBD1 | TGTGCCATCAGTGAACGGACAGGGTCCGCGACCTACGAGCAGTACTTC | CAISERTGSATYEQYF
- | TRBJ1-2 | TRBV7-8 | - | TGTGCCAGCATCGAGGGAAGGAGCTATGGCTACACCTTC | CASIEGRSYGYTF
- | TRBJ1-1 | TRBV2 | TRBD1 | TGTGCCAGCAGTTCACGGCGACAGGGGGGAGGCGCTGAAGCTTTCTTT | CASSSRRQGGGAEAFF
many | TRBJ2-7 | TRBV5-1 | TRBD1 | TGCGCCAGCAGCTTACACAGGGGTTCCTACGAGCAGTACTTC | CASSLHRGSYEQYF
few | TRBJ1-1 | TRBV6-6 | - | TGTGCCAGCAGTTCACAGGGCTTCACTGAAGCTTTCTTT | CASSSQGFTEAFF
- | TRBJ2-7 | TRBV7-8 | TRBD1 | TGTGCCAGCAGCTCGGGACAGGGGGTCGTCGACGAGCAGTACTTC | CASSSGQGVVDEQYF
few | TRBJ1-2 | TRBV4-3 | - | TGCGCCAGCAGCCTTAATGTCGGCCTCTCTAACTATGGCTACACCTTC | CASSLNVGLSNYGYTF
- | TRBJ1-4 | TRBV9 | - | TGTGCCAGCAGTCGGGACTTGGGATTTGAAAAACTGTTTTTT | CASSRDLGFEKLFF
many | TRBJ2-7 | TRBV29-1 | - | TGCAGCGTTGAGTCTGAAAACTCCTACGAGCAGTACTTC | CSVESENSYEQYF
many | TRBJ2-7 | TRBV9 | - | TGTGCCAGCAGCGTAGCTTCAGGGGTGCACGAGCAGTACTTC | CASSVASGVHEQYF
- | TRBJ1-2 | TRBV29-1 | - | TGCAGCGTCGTATGGACGGGAGGCTACACCTTC | CSVVWTGGYTF
few | TRBJ1-2 | TRBV5-1 | - | TGCGCCAGCAGCTCCCTCCGGGGGCTCAACTATGGCTACACCTTC | CASSSLRGLNYGYTF
- | TRBJ2-7 | TRBV4-3 | TRBD2 | TGCGCCAGCAGCCTGCAACGGGGGGGAACCTACGAGCAGTACTTC | CASSLQRGGTYEQYF
- | TRBJ1-6 | TRBV7-2 | - | TGTGCCAGCACCAAAATCGGGGGATCCACCTATAATTCACCCCTCCACTTT | CASTKIGGSTYNSPLHF
few | TRBJ1-2 | TRBV27 | TRBD1 | TGTGCCAGCAGTTTAGTGGGGGGACAGGGGATGGATGGCTACACCTTC | CASSLVGGQGMDGYTF
many | TRBJ2-7 | TRBV15 | TRBD2 | TGTGCCACCAGCAGACGTATAGCGGGGAGCTACGAGCAGTACTTC | CATSRRIAGSYEQYF
- | TRBJ1-2 | TRBV7-2 | - | TGTGCCAGCAGCTTAGGGGAGGTTTCGTCCGGCTATGGCTACACCTTC | CASSLGEVSSGYGYTF
many | TRBJ1-2 | TRBV11-2 | TRBD1 | TGTGCCAGCAGGCAGACAGGGGGCTCTGGCTACACCTTC | CASRQTGGSGYTF
few | TRBJ2-7 | TRBV20-1 | TRBD1 | TGCAGTGCTAGAGATATTGGCGTTAGGACAGGGCCACCCTACGAGCAGTACTTC | CSARDIGVRTGPPYEQYF
- | TRBJ1-6 | TRBV2 | - | TGTGCCAGCAGTGATCGGGACACCCATTCACCCCTCCACTTT | CASSDRDTHSPLHF
- | TRBJ2-2 | TRBV29-1 | - | TGCAGCGTTGAGGGTAGCCGGGAGCTGTTTTTT | CSVEGSRELFF
many | TRBJ1-5 | TRBV5-1 | TRBD1 | TGCGCCAGCAGCCCCGGACAGGGGGCTCGGTCGGAGCCCCAGCATTTT | CASSPGQGARSEPQHF
few | TRBJ1-1 | TRBV20-1 | - | TGCAGTGCTAGAGCCTCTACAACAGGGAACACTGAAGCTTTCTTT | CSARASTTGNTEAFF
- | TRBJ1-1 | TRBV11-2 | - | TGTGCCAGCAGCCCTTTGTCCGGACACCTGAACACTGAAGCTTTCTTT | CASSPLSGHLNTEAFF
many | TRBJ1-6 | TRBV20-1 | - | TGCAGTGCTAGAGGGGACCGACTGAGCTCCTATAATTCACCCCTCCACTTT | CSARGDRLSSYNSPLHF
- | TRBJ1-2 | TRBV6-5 | - | TGTGCCAGCAGGAAGGGACACCGCCAAGGCTACACCTTC | CASRKGHRQGYTF
- | TRBJ1-5 | TRBV10-3 | - | TGTGCCAGCAGTTACACCGGGGCCGATCAGCCCCAGCATTTT | CASSYTGADQPQHF
- | TRBJ2-7 | TRBV3-1 | TRBD1 | TGTGCCAGCAGCCAAGATACAGGGACAGGACGGGAGCAGTACTTC | CASSQDTGTGREQYF
- | TRBJ1-2 | TRBV19 | - | TGTGCCACTCGACCAGGACGAAGGTTTAACTATGGCTACACCTTC | CATRPGRRFNYGYTF
- | TRBJ1-5 | TRBV10-2 | - | TGCGCCAGCAGTGGCGGGCTAGGCAATCAGCCCCAGCATTTT | CASSGGLGNQPQHF
- | TRBJ2-2 | TRBV7-9 | - | TGTGCCAGCAGCGCCGATCTCGGGGAGCTGTTTTTT | CASSADLGELFF
- | TRBJ2-7 | TRBV6-2/TRBV6-3 | - | TGTGCCAGCACGGCATTTCCCTACGAGCAGTACTTC | CASTAFPYEQYF
many | TRBJ1-2 | TRBV10-2 | - | TGCGCCAGCAGTGAATTTCTACTAGGAGGCTACACCTTC | CASSEFLLGGYTF
many | TRBJ2-7 | TRBV29-1 | - | TGCAGCGTTGGGCACACTTCCTACGAGCAGTACTTC | CSVGHTSYEQYF
many | TRBJ2-2 | TRBV11-2 | - | TGTGCCAGCAGCTTACGACCGGTCACCGGGGAGCTGTTTTTT | CASSLRPVTGELFF
many | TRBJ1-2 | TRBV28 | - | TGTGCCAGCAGTATCCCCCGGGCTCGCGACTATGGCTACACCTTC | CASSIPRARDYGYTF
- | TRBJ2-7 | TRBV9 | - | TGTGCCAGCAGCGTAGGTGCGGCCCGCTCCTACGAGCAGTACTTC | CASSVGAARSYEQYF
few | TRBJ2-5 | TRBV5-1 | TRBD1 | TGCGCCAGCAGCTTTTTTCCTAGGACAGGGAGCGAGACCCAGTACTTC | CASSFFPRTGSETQYF
many | TRBJ2-2 | TRBV7-2 | - | TGTGCCAGCAGTCTTAGGGTGGGGGAGCTGTTTTTT | CASSLRVGELFF
many | TRBJ1-1 | TRBV20-1 | - | TGCAGTGCTAGAGTGCCAGGAAGTACTGAAGCTTTCTTT | CSARVPGSTEAFF
many | TRBJ2-2 | TRBV29-1 | TRBD1 | TGCAGCGTGTCGGACAGGGTGCCCGGGGAGCTGTTTTTT | CSVSDRVPGELFF
many | TRBJ1-1 | TRBV6-2/TRBV6-3 | - | TGTGCCAGCAGTTGGACTCTAGACTGGGCTTTCTTT | CASSWTLDWAFF
many | TRBJ1-1 | TRBV20-1 | - | TGCAGTGCTAGAGAAAGGGGGTCGGACACTGAAGCTTTCTTT | CSARERGSDTEAFF
many | TRBJ2-7 | TRBV7-2 | - | TGTGCCAGCAGCTTGGACACCCCCGAGCAGTACTTC | CASSLDTPEQYF
few | TRBJ2-7 | TRBV13 | TRBD2 | TGTGCCAGCAGCCCGGGGACTAGCGGGAGGGGCTCCTACGAGCAGTACTTC | CASSPGTSGRGSYEQYF
many | TRBJ1-2 | TRBV30 | - | TGTGCCTGGAGTGCAGAGGGGGAGAGCGGCTACACCTTC | CAWSAEGESGYTF
- | TRBJ1-6 | TRBV19 | TRBD1 | TGTGCCAGTAGTATGAGGACAGGGAATGTTGGTTCACCCCTCCACTTT | CASSMRTGNVGSPLHF
- | TRBJ1-1 | TRBV12-3/TRBV12-4 | TRBD1 | TGTGCCAGCAGCCCGGGACAGGGGAAGTCTGAAGCTTTCTTT | CASSPGQGKSEAFF
- | TRBJ1-2 | TRBV15 | - | TGTGCCACCAGCAGTCAAGGGAACTATGGCTACACCTTC | CATSSQGNYGYTF